These T cell receptor beta chains were read from a single sample in a study of cytomegalovirus exposure and HLA in healthy donors. TCRdb's table, derived via immunoSEQ multiplex PCR, lists solely in-frame clones and lacks some. The sample holds about 130,000 clones; just under 75% are singletons and the top ten take more than 6%. The specimen sequenced was PBMCs. Receptors originate from a man aged 35 to 55 in good health and CMV-seropositive. CDR3s include the opening cysteine and the closing phenylalanine or tryptophan. The order of the fields is J gene, D gene, V gene, clone size, CDR3 protein, CDR3 DNA. D genes are given only for firm matches. For some rows the clone size is stated as once, few or many, or as a class when expanded; others skip it.

j_call: TRBJ2-7
d_call: TRBD2
v_call: TRBV7-9
clone_size: NA
cdr3_aa: CASSPPGLAAMSSYEQYF
cdr3_nt: TGTGCCAGCAGCCCGCCGGGACTAGCGGCAATGAGCTCCTACGAGCAGTACTTC

j_call: TRBJ1-3
d_call: NA
v_call: TRBV7-9
clone_size: NA
cdr3_aa: CASSMPGGPGNTIYF
cdr3_nt: TGTGCCAGCAGCATGCCGGGGGGCCCTGGAAACACCATATATTTT

j_call: TRBJ1-6
d_call: NA
v_call: TRBV5-6
clone_size: NA
cdr3_aa: CASSFRDVSPLHF
cdr3_nt: TGTGCCAGCAGCTTCAGGGATGTCTCACCCCTCCACTTT

j_call: TRBJ1-1
d_call: NA
v_call: TRBV29-1
clone_size: NA
cdr3_aa: CSADSGPTEAFF
cdr3_nt: TGCAGCGCTGATTCAGGGCCCACTGAAGCTTTCTTT

j_call: TRBJ2-6
d_call: NA
v_call: TRBV6-6
clone_size: few
cdr3_aa: CASSGRGSGANVLTF
cdr3_nt: TGTGCCAGCAGTGGCAGGGGTTCTGGGGCCAACGTCCTGACTTTC

j_call: TRBJ1-1
d_call: NA
v_call: TRBV29-1
clone_size: NA
cdr3_aa: CSVDGGAGEGTEAFF
cdr3_nt: TGCAGCGTTGATGGGGGGGCGGGGGAAGGGACTGAAGCTTTCTTT

j_call: TRBJ2-7
d_call: NA
v_call: TRBV6-6
clone_size: few
cdr3_aa: CASSQTAYEQYF
cdr3_nt: TGTGCCAGCAGTCAGACAGCCTACGAGCAGTACTTC

j_call: TRBJ1-4
d_call: TRBD1
v_call: TRBV7-2
clone_size: NA
cdr3_aa: CASSLGGGDEKLFF
cdr3_nt: TGTGCCAGCAGCTTAGGAGGGGGCGATGAAAAACTGTTTTTT

j_call: TRBJ2-2
d_call: NA
v_call: TRBV5-1
clone_size: NA
cdr3_aa: CASSLGPVGGTGELFF
cdr3_nt: TGCGCCAGCAGCTTGGGCCCCGTGGGGGGCACCGGGGAGCTGTTTTTT

j_call: TRBJ2-1
d_call: NA
v_call: TRBV27
clone_size: NA
cdr3_aa: CASMDRLYNEQFF
cdr3_nt: TGTGCCAGCATGGACAGACTTTACAATGAGCAGTTCTTC

j_call: TRBJ1-1
d_call: NA
v_call: TRBV28
clone_size: few
cdr3_aa: CASSLRLNTEAFF
cdr3_nt: TGTGCCAGCAGTTTGCGCTTGAACACTGAAGCTTTCTTT

j_call: TRBJ1-2
d_call: TRBD1
v_call: TRBV9
clone_size: NA
cdr3_aa: CASSRDSNYGYTF
cdr3_nt: TGTGCCAGCAGCCGGGACAGCAACTATGGCTACACCTTC

j_call: TRBJ1-5
d_call: TRBD1
v_call: TRBV5-6
clone_size: NA
cdr3_aa: CASSSSGGNSNQPQHF
cdr3_nt: TGTGCCAGCAGCTCCTCAGGGGGCAATAGCAATCAGCCCCAGCATTTT

j_call: TRBJ2-2
d_call: TRBD1
v_call: TRBV10-2
clone_size: NA
cdr3_aa: CASKVGTGITGELFF
cdr3_nt: TGCGCCAGCAAGGTCGGGACAGGGATAACCGGGGAGCTGTTTTTT

j_call: TRBJ2-2
d_call: NA
v_call: TRBV18
clone_size: NA
cdr3_aa: CASSPTTTGNTGELFF
cdr3_nt: TGTGCCAGCTCACCGACCACGACGGGGAACACCGGGGAGCTGTTTTTT

j_call: TRBJ1-4
d_call: TRBD1
v_call: TRBV5-6
clone_size: NA
cdr3_aa: CASSSQTGTMKKLFF
cdr3_nt: TGTGCCAGCAGCAGCCAGACAGGGACCATGAAAAAACTGTTTTTT

j_call: TRBJ1-3
d_call: NA
v_call: TRBV2
clone_size: NA
cdr3_aa: CASSEIGLAGNTIYF
cdr3_nt: TGTGCCAGCAGTGAAATCGGGCTAGCAGGAAACACCATATATTTT

j_call: TRBJ2-7
d_call: NA
v_call: TRBV9
clone_size: NA
cdr3_aa: CASSPGQRSYEQYF
cdr3_nt: TGTGCCAGCAGCCCAGGACAGCGCTCCTACGAGCAGTACTTC

j_call: TRBJ2-5
d_call: TRBD1
v_call: TRBV5-5
clone_size: NA
cdr3_aa: CASSRFGTGDETQYF
cdr3_nt: TGTGCCAGCAGCCGATTTGGGACAGGGGACGAGACCCAGTACTTC

j_call: TRBJ1-1
d_call: NA
v_call: TRBV18
clone_size: NA
cdr3_aa: CASSPSSGGALMNTEAFF
cdr3_nt: TGTGCCAGCTCACCATCCTCGGGGGGGGCCTTAATGAACACTGAAGCTTTCTTT

j_call: TRBJ2-7
d_call: NA
v_call: TRBV11-3
clone_size: few
cdr3_aa: CASSNGGNEQYF
cdr3_nt: TGTGCCAGCAGTAATGGGGGGAACGAGCAGTACTTC

j_call: TRBJ2-3
d_call: TRBD2
v_call: TRBV10-3
clone_size: NA
cdr3_aa: CAISPGLAGEAQYF
cdr3_nt: TGTGCCATCAGCCCCGGACTAGCGGGCGAGGCGCAGTATTTT

j_call: TRBJ1-2
d_call: NA
v_call: TRBV25-1
clone_size: NA
cdr3_aa: CASSETGGYTF
cdr3_nt: TGTGCCAGCAGTGAAACCGGTGGCTACACCTTC

j_call: TRBJ1-2
d_call: NA
v_call: TRBV4-1
clone_size: NA
cdr3_aa: CASSDAGVYGYTF
cdr3_nt: TGCGCCAGCAGCGACGCCGGGGTGTATGGCTACACCTTC

j_call: TRBJ1-5
d_call: NA
v_call: TRBV2
clone_size: few
cdr3_aa: CASSAQEVSNQPQHF
cdr3_nt: TGTGCCAGCAGTGCCCAGGAGGTGAGCAATCAGCCCCAGCATTTT

j_call: TRBJ2-2
d_call: TRBD2
v_call: TRBV18
clone_size: NA
cdr3_aa: CASSPFGAGAIGNTGELFF
cdr3_nt: TGTGCCAGCTCACCCTTTGGAGCGGGGGCGATTGGGAACACCGGGGAGCTGTTTTTT

j_call: TRBJ1-1
d_call: NA
v_call: TRBV7-9
clone_size: NA
cdr3_aa: CASSPGRSNTEAFF
cdr3_nt: TGTGCCAGCAGTCCCGGCAGGTCGAACACTGAAGCTTTCTTT

j_call: TRBJ2-1
d_call: TRBD2
v_call: TRBV5-1
clone_size: NA
cdr3_aa: CASSRGLAGGDNEQFF
cdr3_nt: TGCGCCAGCAGCCGTGGACTAGCGGGAGGGGACAATGAGCAGTTCTTC

j_call: TRBJ2-7
d_call: TRBD1
v_call: TRBV18
clone_size: NA
cdr3_aa: CASSPPLGGSFEQYF
cdr3_nt: TGTGCCAGCTCACCACCGTTAGGGGGCTCTTTCGAGCAGTACTTC

j_call: TRBJ2-6
d_call: NA
v_call: TRBV27
clone_size: NA
cdr3_aa: CASSLEWSSGANVLTF
cdr3_nt: TGTGCCAGCAGTTTAGAATGGAGCTCTGGGGCCAACGTCCTGACTTTC

j_call: TRBJ1-1
d_call: NA
v_call: TRBV14
clone_size: NA
cdr3_aa: CASSQDMRLEAFF
cdr3_nt: TGTGCCAGCAGCCAAGATATGAGGCTTGAAGCTTTCTTT

j_call: TRBJ2-2
d_call: NA
v_call: TRBV14
clone_size: NA
cdr3_aa: CASSQVRGFTGELFF
cdr3_nt: TGTGCCAGCAGCCAAGTCCGCGGATTCACCGGGGAGCTGTTTTTT

j_call: TRBJ2-3
d_call: TRBD1
v_call: TRBV10-3
clone_size: NA
cdr3_aa: CAISEPLAGGPSTDTQYF
cdr3_nt: TGTGCCATCAGTGAGCCACTCGCAGGGGGCCCTAGCACAGATACGCAGTATTTT

j_call: TRBJ2-3
d_call: NA
v_call: TRBV9
clone_size: NA
cdr3_aa: CASSGLGGKGTDTQYF
cdr3_nt: TGTGCCAGCAGCGGACTCGGGGGAAAGGGCACAGATACGCAGTATTTT

j_call: TRBJ2-3
d_call: TRBD1
v_call: TRBV2
clone_size: NA
cdr3_aa: CASMRDRGTDTQYF
cdr3_nt: TGTGCCAGCATGAGGGACAGGGGAACAGATACGCAGTATTTT

j_call: TRBJ1-2
d_call: NA
v_call: TRBV4-1
clone_size: NA
cdr3_aa: CASSGTRTLLAGYTF
cdr3_nt: TGCGCCAGCAGCGGTACTCGGACGCTCTTAGCGGGCTACACCTTC

j_call: TRBJ2-3
d_call: TRBD1
v_call: TRBV13
clone_size: NA
cdr3_aa: CASSFRQGNRDTQYF
cdr3_nt: TGTGCCAGCAGCTTTAGACAGGGCAATAGGGATACGCAGTATTTT

j_call: TRBJ1-2
d_call: NA
v_call: TRBV5-6
clone_size: few
cdr3_aa: CASSLSRWAGEYGYTF
cdr3_nt: TGTGCCAGCAGCTTATCGAGGTGGGCAGGGGAGTATGGCTACACCTTC

j_call: TRBJ2-7
d_call: NA
v_call: TRBV7-9
clone_size: NA
cdr3_aa: CASSLAPDTTYEQYF
cdr3_nt: TGTGCCAGCAGCTTAGCCCCCGACACGACCTACGAGCAGTACTTC

j_call: TRBJ1-6
d_call: TRBD1
v_call: TRBV5-4
clone_size: NA
cdr3_aa: CASSTGQGGSPLHF
cdr3_nt: TGTGCCAGCAGCACGGGACAGGGAGGTTCACCCCTCCACTTT

j_call: TRBJ1-1
d_call: NA
v_call: TRBV5-1
clone_size: NA
cdr3_aa: CASSWRGLNTEAFF
cdr3_nt: TGCGCCAGCAGCTGGCGGGGGCTGAACACTGAAGCTTTCTTT

j_call: TRBJ1-1
d_call: TRBD1
v_call: TRBV27
clone_size: NA
cdr3_aa: CASSFFGTGGMNTEAFF
cdr3_nt: TGTGCCAGCAGTTTCTTCGGGACAGGCGGGATGAACACTGAAGCTTTCTTT

j_call: TRBJ2-1
d_call: NA
v_call: TRBV7-2
clone_size: few
cdr3_aa: CASSPQGGTGAYNEQFF
cdr3_nt: TGTGCCAGCAGCCCCCAGGGGGGGACAGGAGCCTACAATGAGCAGTTCTTC

j_call: TRBJ1-5
d_call: NA
v_call: TRBV6-6
clone_size: few
cdr3_aa: CASTPQPGTGAPQHF
cdr3_nt: TGTGCCAGCACCCCACAGCCCGGGACTGGCGCACCCCAGCATTTT

j_call: TRBJ1-1
d_call: TRBD1
v_call: TRBV10-3
clone_size: NA
cdr3_aa: CAIRDPRQGNTEAFF
cdr3_nt: TGTGCCATCAGGGACCCCCGACAGGGAAACACTGAAGCTTTCTTT

j_call: TRBJ2-7
d_call: TRBD2
v_call: TRBV2
clone_size: NA
cdr3_aa: CASSDNTGGEQYF
cdr3_nt: TGTGCCAGCAGTGATAATACGGGGGGCGAGCAGTACTTC

j_call: TRBJ2-5
d_call: NA
v_call: TRBV5-1
clone_size: NA
cdr3_aa: CASSSLGGVGETQYF
cdr3_nt: TGCGCCAGCAGCTCCCTAGGGGGAGTGGGAGAGACCCAGTACTTC

j_call: TRBJ1-1
d_call: NA
v_call: TRBV6-5
clone_size: NA
cdr3_aa: CASSLDTVEAFF
cdr3_nt: TGTGCCAGCAGCCTGGACACTGTTGAAGCTTTCTTT

j_call: TRBJ2-2
d_call: NA
v_call: TRBV29-1
clone_size: NA
cdr3_aa: CSVVRTAANTGELFF
cdr3_nt: TGCAGCGTTGTTCGGACAGCCGCTAACACCGGGGAGCTGTTTTTT

j_call: TRBJ2-1
d_call: NA
v_call: TRBV10-1
clone_size: NA
cdr3_aa: CASITEGVYNEQFF
cdr3_nt: TGCGCCAGCATCACAGAGGGGGTCTACAATGAGCAGTTCTTC

j_call: TRBJ1-1
d_call: NA
v_call: TRBV7-8
clone_size: NA
cdr3_aa: CASRSQGPRTEAFF
cdr3_nt: TGTGCCAGCAGATCACAGGGACCACGCACTGAAGCTTTCTTT

j_call: TRBJ1-2
d_call: NA
v_call: TRBV6-5
clone_size: NA
cdr3_aa: CASRKIGERGYTF
cdr3_nt: TGTGCCAGCAGAAAAATAGGGGAAAGGGGCTACACCTTC